These 30 T cell receptor beta chains were sequenced from one sample in a study of shared clonotypes between healthy human individuals (dated by TCRdb to about 2020). The library was produced with the immunoSEQ multiplex PCR assay. TCRdb carries this immuneACCESS record with in-frame sequences only. Its versions omit some clonotypes, under half of them owing to an unresolved V gene in the studies checked, with the rest unexplained. This sample is represented by around 2.5 million clones; under 95% of them were singletons. Of the sample, 0.36% is held by the ten largest clones. The specimen was naive CD4+ T cells from PBMCs. The cell subset or site label here, explained by the study, means: CD45RA+ positively selected. These receptor sequences come from a man aged 18 to 35 in good health. Some clones in this sample may be carry-over from other donors' samples.

This clone was detected a few times. The V gene is TRBV20-1, the J gene TRBJ1-5; D not certain. Germline CDR1 DFQATT, CDR2 SNEGSKA (reference sequence). The CDR3 consists of 11 residues. Trimming removed 3 bases from V and 11 bases from J, with 11 bases in between. The CDR3 coding sequence is TGCAGTGCTAGTAGCCGGGAGGCCCAGCATTTT. Translated: CSASSREAQHF.

In its sample, this clone was seen once. The chain couples TRBV5-1 to TRBJ2-2; D unclear. Germline V lookup: CDR1 SGHRS, CDR2 YFSETQ. V was cut by 9 bases and J by 0 bases, with 12 bases left in between. The length of the CDR3 is 14 residues. CDR3 in DNA: TGCGCCACCAAAGAAAGCGCGAACACCGGGGAGCTGTTTTTT. Its protein is CATKESANTGELFF. Filled out from reference TRBV5-1 and TRBJ2-2, the complete variable domain reads KAGVTQTPRYLIKTRGQQVTLSCSPISGHRSVSWYQQTPGQGLQFLFEYFSETQRNKGNFPGRFSGRQFSNSRSEMNVSTLELGDSALYLCATKESANTGELFFGEGSRLTVL.

This clone was seen a single time. The chain recombines TRBV6-1 with TRBJ1-1; D not certain. In germline, CDR1 is MNHNS, CDR2 SASEGT. CDR3 size: 13 residues. The V gene lost 6 bases and the J gene lost 5 bases, with 13 bases spanning the gap. The CDR3 loop is CASSGGTMTEAFF. The CDR3 DNA is TGTGCCAGCAGCGGAGGAACCATGACTGAAGCTTTCTTT.

The chain combines TRBV19 with TRBJ2-7, with D tentatively TRBD1 or TRBD2 (5 bases each). Germline assignment: CDR1 LNHDA and CDR2 SQIVND (reference sequence). V lost 3 bases and J 6 bases, leaving 9 bases between the germline ends. The CDR3 length is 12 residues. CDR3 sequence reads: CASSMTRGEQYF. The CDR3 DNA reads TGTGCCAGTAGTATGACGAGGGGCGAGCAGTACTTC.

This clone was detected a few times. This rearrangement joins TRBV2 to TRBJ1-1; no firm D call. This CDR3 is 11 amino acids long. The ends were cut back, 3 bases at V and 10 bases at J, with 9 bases in the middle. The V gene's germline CDR1 is SNHLY and CDR2 FYNNEI. The CDR3: CASSEARVAFF. For the CDR3, the DNA is TGTGCCAGCAGTGAGGCACGGGTAGCTTTCTTT.

The chain joins TRBV5-1 to TRBJ2-2; no definite D call. The CDR3 length is 16 residues. Trimming shortened V by 4 bases and J by 1 base, and 14 bases separated the two germline ends. Germline CDR1 and CDR2: SGHRS and YFSETQ. The CDR3 loop is CASSPRPGGNTGELFF. CDR3 DNA sequence: TGCGCCAGCAGCCCCCGCCCTGGCGGGAACACCGGGGAGCTGTTTTTT.

V and J are TRBV30 and TRBJ2-2; D gene uncertain. The CDR3 covers 15 residues. Trimming took 1 base from V and 6 from J, leaving 15 bases between them. CDR1 and CDR2 from the germline V gene are GTSNPN and SVGIG (reference sequence). This chain's CDR3 is CAWSAPSNEAGELFF. The CDR3 DNA reads TGTGCCTGGAGTGCCCCCTCAAACGAGGCCGGGGAGCTGTTTTTT.

J is TRBJ1-5 and V is TRBV2; D remains ambiguous. The germline V gene has CDR1 SNHLY and CDR2 FYNNEI. Trimming left V 7 bases short and J 0 bases short, with 7 bases between. The CDR3 contains 13 residues. The CDR3 bases are TGTGCCAGCATGCGGGGTAGCAATCAGCCCCAGCATTTT. Protein sequence: CASMRGSNQPQHF. Full variable domain (missing parts from reference TRBV2 and TRBJ1-5): EPEVTQTPSHQVTQMGQEVILRCVPISNHLYFYWYRQILGQKVEFLVSFYNNEISEKSEIFDDQFSVERPDGSNFTLKIRSTKLEDSAMYFCASMRGSNQPQHFGDGTRLSIL.

V gene TRBV9 combines with J gene TRBJ2-5, with no clear D. Germline V CDR1 and CDR2: SGDLS, YYNGEE. V was pared by 4 bases and J by 2 bases, with 15 bases between. CDR3 length: 15 residues. CDR3 region: CASSPSASPQETQYF. The DNA for the CDR3 is TGTGCCAGCAGCCCCTCGGCCAGCCCACAAGAGACCCAGTACTTC.

The CDR3 sequence is CASTEGQSYEQYF. In DNA, the CDR3 is TGTGCCAGCACCGAGGGCCAATCCTACGAGCAGTACTTC. This rearrangement joins TRBV7-9 to TRBJ2-7; D might be TRBD2 (5 bases). Germline V gene lookup returns CDR1 SEHNR and CDR2 FQNEAQ (reference sequence). This CDR3 is 13 amino acids long. The V gene lost 7 bases and the J gene lost 1 base, with 11 bases spanning the gap. The full variable domain, completed using reference TRBV7-9 and TRBJ2-7, is DTGVSQNPRHKITKRGQNVTFRCDPISEHNRLYWYRQTLGQGPEFLTYFQNEAQLEKSRLLSDRFSAERPKGSFSTLEIQRTEQGDSAMYLCASTEGQSYEQYFGPGTRLTVT.

The CDR3 here is CASSLGDRGWHTQYF. The CDR3 nucleotides are TGTGCCAGCAGCTTAGGGGACAGGGGGTGGCATACGCAGTATTTT. V is TRBV7-9 and J is TRBJ2-3; 11 bases are shared with TRBD1. Germline trimming cut 1 base from V and 7 bases from J; bases unmatched to any gene: 4. Looked up from germline, CDR1 is SEHNR and CDR2 is FQNEAQ (reference sequence). There are 15 residues in the CDR3.

To note about this clone: Other DNA sequences within the sample encode an identical CDR3. The chain carries TRBV30 and TRBJ2-3; weak D call: TRBD1 (5 bases). This CDR3 is built from 13 residues. CDR1 and CDR2 (germline): GTSNPN, SVGIG (reference sequence). V lost 1 base and J 3 bases, leaving 8 bases between the germline ends. CDR3 residues: CAWSAGSTDTQYF. CDR3 DNA sequence: TGTGCCTGGAGTGCAGGGTCTACAGATACGCAGTATTTT.

With regard to this clone: Other DNA sequences in the same sample also yield this CDR3. The gene calls are TRBV5-1 and TRBJ2-3, with 12 positions matching TRBD2. This CDR3 region has 16 residues. J was trimmed by 3 bases and V by 0 bases; bases with no gene match: 2. CDR1 and CDR2 from the germline V gene are SGHRS and YFSETQ. CDR3 DNA: TGCGCCAGCAGCTTGGCCGGACTAGCGGGAACAGATACGCAGTATTTT. Protein: CASSLAGLAGTDTQYF.

The J gene is TRBJ1-2, the V gene TRBV4-1; weak D call: TRBD1 (6 bases). The V gene's germline CDR1 is MGHRA and CDR2 YSYEKL. V gave up 6 bases and J gave up 2 bases, with 19 bases separating them. This CDR3 spans 16 amino acids. The CDR3 sequence: CASRTTRDKRNYGYTF. In DNA form, the CDR3 reads TGCGCCAGCAGAACAACCCGGGACAAGAGAAACTATGGCTACACCTTC.

The rearrangement links TRBV4-2 to TRBJ2-3; 8 bases fit TRBD2. There are 15 residues in the CDR3. V lost 4 bases to trimming and J lost 3 bases; unmatched junction nucleotides: 6. Germline V gene data show CDR1 as LGHNA and CDR2 as YNFKEQ. CDR3 amino acids: CASSPRTGGTDTQYF. As DNA, the CDR3 is TGTGCCAGCAGCCCGCGTACGGGAGGGACAGATACGCAGTATTTT.

The J gene is TRBJ1-2, the V gene TRBV28; 7 bases map to TRBD1. This CDR3 spans 13 amino acids. The germline CDR1 and CDR2 sequences are MDHEN and SYDVKM. V shed 1 base and J 8 bases; nucleotides not matched to a gene: 4. The chain's CDR3 is CASSLSRQGGYTF. The CDR3 DNA sequence: TGTGCCAGCAGTTTATCCCGACAGGGAGGCTACACCTTC.

This rearrangement joins TRBV27 to TRBJ2-1, with D perhaps assigned TRBD1 or TRBD2 (5 bases each). This CDR3 comprises 14 residues. CDR1 and CDR2 (germline): MNHEY, SMNVEV (reference sequence). V dropped 8 bases and J dropped 0 bases, with 11 bases sitting between them. The CDR3 sequence is CASSGPSSYNEQFF. The CDR3, as DNA: TGTGCCAGCTCGGGACCCAGCTCCTACAATGAGCAGTTCTTC.

Of note for this clone: Other nucleotide sequences in the sample specify the same CDR3. This rearrangement joins TRBV18 to TRBJ1-5; D is uncertain. The ends were cut back, 6 bases at V and 0 bases at J, with 6 bases in the middle. From germline, CDR1 is KGHSH and CDR2 LQKENI. The CDR3 runs 13 residues. In DNA form, the CDR3 reads TGTGCCAGCTCGCCTGATAGCAATCAGCCCCAGCATTTT. Amino acids: CASSPDSNQPQHF.

The rearrangement uses TRBV28 and TRBJ2-2; 7 bases align to TRBD1. The V gene end was trimmed by 7 bases and the J gene end by 1 base; junction bases not matched to a gene: 12. Germline CDR1 MDHEN, CDR2 SYDVKM. CDR3 length: 17 amino acids. The CDR3 region is CASTTGWGTVNTGELFF. The CDR3 bases are TGTGCCAGCACCACAGGGTGGGGGACAGTGAACACCGGGGAGCTGTTTTTT.

Points on this clone: An end of the junction does not agree with germline; a read error may underlie this. The V and J genes are TRBV6-1 and TRBJ2-7; possibly TRBD1 or TRBD2 for D (5 bases each). There are 11 residues in the CDR3. CDR1 and CDR2 (germline): MNHNS, SASEGT. The CDR3 reads CASSEMGPGHF. The CDR3 DNA follows: TGTGCCAGCAGTGAAATGGGCCCGGGGCACTTC.

This chain links TRBV6-1 with TRBJ1-2; D is ambiguous. V dropped 2 bases and J dropped 2 bases, with 6 bases sitting between them. Germline V gives CDR1 MNHNS, CDR2 SASEGT. This CDR3 region has 13 residues. As DNA, the CDR3 is TGTGCCAGCAGTGAACCCGAAAACTATGGCTACACCTTC. Its protein product is CASSEPENYGYTF.

The CDR3, as DNA: TGTGCCAGCAGCCTGTTAATTGTGGGTGAGCAGTTCTTC. Encoded protein: CASSLLIVGEQFF. The chain employs TRBV14 and TRBJ2-1; D is undetermined. V was clipped by 4 bases and J by 9 bases, with 13 bases between them. The CDR3 extends over 13 amino acids. Germline CDR1 reads SGHDN; CDR2 reads FVKESK.

The V and J genes are TRBV30 and TRBJ1-3; D is uncertain. Germline V lookup: CDR1 GTSNPN, CDR2 SVGIG (reference sequence). CDR3 size: 14 residues. Trimming took 0 bases from V and 7 from J, leaving 13 bases between them. CDR3 coding DNA: TGTGCCTGGAGTGTGGGAAGATACGCGAACACCATATATTTT. Translating it yields CAWSVGRYANTIYF.

V and J are TRBV9 and TRBJ1-2, with a tentative D call TRBD1 (5 bases). The CDR3 is 15 residues long. The germline V and J ends were trimmed by 0 bases and 5 bases, with 14 bases remaining between them. The germline CDR1 and CDR2 sequences are SGDLS and YYNGEE. CDR3 sequence: CASSVAGQLVYGYTF. CDR3 coding DNA: TGTGCCAGCAGCGTAGCGGGGCAGCTAGTTTATGGCTACACCTTC.

CDR3 residues: CATDGVNTEAFF. In nucleotides, the CDR3 is TGTGCCACCGACGGGGTGAACACTGAAGCTTTCTTT. The rearrangement joins TRBV28 to TRBJ1-1; unclear D gene. V was pared by 10 bases and J by 0 bases, with 9 bases between. CDR1 is MDHEN, CDR2 SYDVKM, per germline. CDR3 length: 12 residues. Variable domain in full (rest from reference TRBV28 and TRBJ1-1): DVKVTQSSRYLVKRTGEKVFLECVQDMDHENMFWYRQDPGLGLRLIYFSYDVKMKEKGDIPEGYSVSREKKERFSLILESASTNQTSMYLCATDGVNTEAFFGQGTRLTVV.

Comment on this clone: A much larger clone lies a single base off, so this may be a read error. V usage is TRBV27 and J usage is TRBJ2-7; no clear D. In germline, CDR1 is MNHEY, CDR2 SMNVEV (reference sequence). This CDR3 has 11 amino acids. Deletions cut 2 bases from V and 2 bases from J, with 1 base between. CDR3 loop: CASSLAYEQYF. CDR3 sequence (DNA): TGTGCCAGCAGTTTAGCCTACGAGCAGTACTTC.

Only one count was recorded for this clone. This chain links TRBV9 with TRBJ2-1; possible D gene TRBD1, 5 bases. The CDR3 contains 19 residues. Germline loops: CDR1 SGDLS, CDR2 YYNGEE. V gave up 0 bases and J gave up 7 bases, with 26 bases separating them. CDR3 coding DNA: TGTGCCAGCAGCGTAGCCCCACACGAACCGGGCAGGGTTGCAAATGAGCAGTTCTTC. Translating gives CASSVAPHEPGRVANEQFF.

This chain connects TRBV6-6 to TRBJ1-5; 7 bases agree with TRBD1. CDR3 length: 15 residues. From germline, CDR1 is MNHNY and CDR2 SVGAGI (reference sequence). Losses at the gene ends were 4 bases for V and 7 bases for J; bases not matched to a gene: 10. The CDR3 region has the DNA TGTGCCAGCAGTTTATCACCAGGGGGAAGGCAGCCCCAGCATTTT. Translated: CASSLSPGGRQPQHF.

V gene TRBV19 combines with J gene TRBJ1-2; TRBD1 matches at 8 bases. With 10 bases clipped from V and 4 bases from J, the junction kept 5 bases outside the gene matches. Germline V gene data show CDR1 as LNHDA and CDR2 as SQIVND (reference sequence). The CDR3 totals 12 residues. The CDR3 region has the DNA TGTGCCACCATGACAGGGGCCTATGGCTACACCTTC. This translates into CATMTGAYGYTF.

J is TRBJ1-2 and V is TRBV10-3; 7 positions agree with TRBD1. V was pared by 3 bases and J by 6 bases, with 4 bases of the junction left unmatched. CDR1 and CDR2 from the germline V gene are ENHRY and SYGVKD. The CDR3 is 13 residues long. DNA for the CDR3: TGTGCCATCAGTGAAAGTCAGGGGGATGGCTACACCTTC. Amino acids: CAISESQGDGYTF.